This T cell receptor (beta chain) emerged from a study of blood T cell repertoires in COVID-19. Study summary: Specimens from acute and convalescent COVID-19 originated in the United States, Italy and Spain. T cells, B-cell-depleted T cells, or PBMCs provided the cDNA or gDNA that served as material.

The CDR3 has 15 amino acids. V was shortened by 2 bases and J by 7 bases, with 15 bases between the two germline ends. From germline, CDR1 is SGHTA and CDR2 FQGNSA. This clone was counted between two and nine times. Methods used by the authors: Nucleated cell number was recorded as an estimate derived from reference gene primer amplification. The assay was immunoSEQ multiplex PCR, and TCRdb's table has in-frame clones only and misses some. For V, J and clone size, that table is used; D and trimming come from the DNA. The sample has about 9,900 clones, 80% to 85% seen once. Sequencing input: peripheral blood. This chain joins TRBV7-2 and TRBJ1-5; a weak D match, TRBD1 (6 bases). This TCR came from a man aged 55 to 70 with active COVID-19. The CDR3 bases are TGTGCCAGCAGCTTATACGGGGGGCCAGGGCAGCCCCAGCATTTT. This sequence encodes CASSLYGGPGQPQHF.